These 9 T cell receptor beta chains were sequenced from one sample in a study of T cells in localized non-small cell lung cancer. Libraries were prepared by immunoSEQ multiplex PCR; TCRdb keeps only in-frame clonotypes and omits some of them. The data show about 70,000 clones, roughly nine tenths seen once. Sequenced material: peripheral blood, taken before any cancer treatment. Source of these receptors: a male donor older than 55 with stage III squamous cell lung carcinoma.

The V call is TRBV27, the J call TRBJ1-5, with 8 positions matching TRBD1. The CDR3 has 15 amino acids. Trimming took 6 bases from V and 2 from J; bases not matched to a gene: 6. From germline, CDR1 is MNHEY and CDR2 SMNVEV (reference sequence). CDR3 amino acids: CASSLLTGGNQPQHF. DNA of the CDR3: TGTGCCAGCAGCCTTTTGACAGGGGGCAATCAGCCCCAGCATTTT.

This chain connects TRBV5-1 to TRBJ1-1, with D hard to call. The CDR3 totals 13 residues. Germline CDR1 is SGHRS and CDR2 is YFSETQ. Trimming took off 2 bases at V and 1 base at J, with 6 bases between the two ends. CDR3 in DNA: TGCGCCAGCAGCTTCCAGGAGAACACTGAAGCTTTCTTT. It specifies CASSFQENTEAFF.

The chain joins TRBV5-8 to TRBJ1-6; no clear D. V was shortened by 0 bases and J by 2 bases, with 15 bases between the two germline ends. Per the germline V gene, CDR1 is SGHTS and CDR2 is YDEGEE. This CDR3 is 18 amino acids long. This chain's CDR3 is CASSLDLSPRPYNSPLHF. DNA of the CDR3: TGTGCCAGCAGCTTGGATCTGTCTCCGAGGCCCTATAATTCACCCCTCCACTTT. Based on the CDR3 plus reference TRBV5-8 and TRBJ1-6, the full variable domain is EAGVTQSPTHLIKTRGQQATLRCSPISGHTSVYWYQQALGLGLQFLLWYDEGEERNRGNFPPRFSGRQFPNYSSELNVNALELEDSALYLCASSLDLSPRPYNSPLHFGNGTRLTVT.

This sequence joins TRBV7-2 and TRBJ2-5; D gene ambiguous. The V end was cut by 3 bases, the J end by 5 bases, with 4 bases between. The CDR3 length is 11 residues. In germline, CDR1 is SGHTA, CDR2 FQGNSA. This chain's CDR3 is CASSFAETQYF. DNA for the CDR3: TGTGCCAGCAGCTTTGCTGAGACCCAGTACTTC.

The rearrangement joins TRBV7-2 to TRBJ2-5; D is undetermined. This CDR3 is 13 amino acids long. Trimming pared 2 bases from V and 4 bases from J, leaving 8 bases between. Germline-derived CDR1 and CDR2 are SGHTA and FQGNSA. The CDR3 DNA sequence: TGTGCCAGCAGCTTACGACCGCGAGAGACCCAGTACTTC. Amino acid sequence: CASSLRPRETQYF.

This clone was observed a single time. The chain has TRBV19 and TRBJ2-7; D possibly uses TRBD1 or TRBD2 (5 bases each). V lost 5 bases and J lost 0, with 8 bases in between. Looked up from germline, CDR1 is LNHDA and CDR2 is SQIVND (reference sequence). The CDR3 spans 13 residues. The CDR3 nucleotides read TGTGCCAGTAGTTGGGACCCCTCCTACGAGCAGTACTTC. As protein: CASSWDPSYEQYF.

The chain uses TRBV30 and TRBJ1-4; possible D gene TRBD1, 6 bases. V lost 4 bases and J lost 8, with 11 bases in between. CDR3 length equals 12 residues. The V gene's germline CDR1 is GTSNPN and CDR2 SVGIG (reference sequence). DNA of the CDR3: TGTGCCTGGAACAGGGACGGGGAAAAACTGTTTTTT. The encoded protein is CAWNRDGEKLFF.

V and J are TRBV25-1 and TRBJ1-4, with D unresolved. V was trimmed by 7 bases and J by 4 bases, leaving 13 bases between them. Germline V lookup: CDR1 MGHDK, CDR2 SYGVNS. The CDR3 has 14 amino acids. The CDR3 DNA follows: TGTGCCAGCACAGGAGATCGGGGTAATGAAAAACTGTTTTTT. Protein: CASTGDRGNEKLFF.

This chain uses TRBV19 with TRBJ1-2, with D possibly being TRBD1 (6 bases). V lost 0 bases, J lost 5 bases, and 13 bases lay in between. Looked up from germline, CDR1 is LNHDA and CDR2 is SQIVND (reference sequence). This CDR3 has 15 residues. CDR3 protein: CASSIEPGGGYGYTF. CDR3 nucleotide sequence: TGTGCCAGTAGTATAGAACCGGGAGGGGGATATGGCTACACCTTC.